This record covers a single TCR beta chain. What it recognizes is unknown. CDR1 is SQVTM and CDR2 is ANQGSEA in the germline V gene. The CDR3 loop spans 13 amino acids. Trimming shortened V by 6 bases and J by 2 bases, and 11 bases separated the two germline ends. The sample belongs to a study of T cell responses to AZD1222 COVID-19 vaccine. The method was immunoSEQ multiplex PCR; TCRdb's version includes in-frame clones alone and lacks a portion of them. The table has about 190,000 clones, more than 80% seen once; the top ten hold about 3.5%. Whole-study findings and limits: Across the whole spike, CD4 TCRs peaked at regions 160-218 and 743-854.

The material sequenced was peripheral blood, taken 28 days after the second dose of the MenACWY control vaccine. The chain has TRBV29-1 and TRBJ2-1; no clear D. The source is an adult who received the MenACWY meningococcal vaccine as a control. CDR3 DNA: TGCAGCGTCGAATTGTTAACCTACAATGAGCAGTTCTTC. It yields the protein CSVELLTYNEQFF.